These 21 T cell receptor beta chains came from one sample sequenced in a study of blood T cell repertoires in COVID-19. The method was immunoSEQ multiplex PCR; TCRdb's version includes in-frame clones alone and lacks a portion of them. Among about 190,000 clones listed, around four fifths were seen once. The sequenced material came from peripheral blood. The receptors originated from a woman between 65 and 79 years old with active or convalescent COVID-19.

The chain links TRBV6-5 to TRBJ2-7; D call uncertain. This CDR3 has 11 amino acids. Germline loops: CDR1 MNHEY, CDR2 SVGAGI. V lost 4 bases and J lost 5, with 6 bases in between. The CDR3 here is CASSSVHEQYF. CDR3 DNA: TGTGCCAGCAGTTCAGTCCACGAGCAGTACTTC.

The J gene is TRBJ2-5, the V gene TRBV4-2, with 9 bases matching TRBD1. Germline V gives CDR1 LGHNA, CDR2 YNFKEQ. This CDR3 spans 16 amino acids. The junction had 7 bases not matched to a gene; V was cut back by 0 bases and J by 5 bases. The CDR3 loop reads CASSQDPGQGFETQYF. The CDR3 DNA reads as TGTGCCAGCAGCCAAGATCCTGGACAGGGGTTTGAGACCCAGTACTTC.

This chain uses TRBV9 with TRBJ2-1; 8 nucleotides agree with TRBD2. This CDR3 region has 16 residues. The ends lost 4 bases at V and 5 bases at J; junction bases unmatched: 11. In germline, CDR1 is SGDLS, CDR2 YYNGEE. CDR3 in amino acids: CASSKLPGTRHNEQFF. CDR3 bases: TGTGCCAGCAGCAAACTTCCCGGGACTAGGCACAATGAGCAGTTCTTC.

The CDR3 sequence is CASSQTGAETQYF. The CDR3 DNA reads as TGTGCCAGCAGCCAGACAGGAGCAGAGACCCAGTACTTC. This sequence joins TRBV7-9 and TRBJ2-5; D possibly corresponds to TRBD1 (6 bases). Per germline, CDR1 SEHNR and CDR2 FQNEAQ (reference sequence). The CDR3 runs to 13 residues. V was trimmed by 5 bases and J by 4 bases, leaving 11 bases between them.

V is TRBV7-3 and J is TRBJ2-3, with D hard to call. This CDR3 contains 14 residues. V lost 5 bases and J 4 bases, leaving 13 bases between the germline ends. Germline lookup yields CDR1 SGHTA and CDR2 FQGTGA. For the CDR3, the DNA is TGTGCCAGCAGCCCCACGCGCGGTTCAGATACGCAGTATTTT. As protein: CASSPTRGSDTQYF.

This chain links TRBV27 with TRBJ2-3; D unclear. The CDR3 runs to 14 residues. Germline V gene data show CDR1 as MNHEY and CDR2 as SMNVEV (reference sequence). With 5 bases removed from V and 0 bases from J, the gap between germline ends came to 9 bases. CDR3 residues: CASSLQLSTDTQYF. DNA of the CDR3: TGTGCCAGCAGTCTCCAGTTGAGCACAGATACGCAGTATTTT.

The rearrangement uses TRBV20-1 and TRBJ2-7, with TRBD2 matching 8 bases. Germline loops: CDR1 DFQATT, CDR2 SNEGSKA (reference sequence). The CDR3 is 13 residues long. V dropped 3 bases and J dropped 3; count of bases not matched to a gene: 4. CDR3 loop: CSASGLADYEQYF. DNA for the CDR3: TGCAGTGCTAGTGGACTAGCCGACTACGAGCAGTACTTC.

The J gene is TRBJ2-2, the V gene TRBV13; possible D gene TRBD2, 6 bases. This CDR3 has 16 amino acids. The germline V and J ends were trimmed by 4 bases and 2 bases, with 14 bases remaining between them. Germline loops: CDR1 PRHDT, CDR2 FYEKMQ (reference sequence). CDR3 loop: CASSSSDRTNTGELFF. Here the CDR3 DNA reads TGTGCCAGCAGCTCTAGCGACAGAACTAACACCGGGGAGCTGTTTTTT.

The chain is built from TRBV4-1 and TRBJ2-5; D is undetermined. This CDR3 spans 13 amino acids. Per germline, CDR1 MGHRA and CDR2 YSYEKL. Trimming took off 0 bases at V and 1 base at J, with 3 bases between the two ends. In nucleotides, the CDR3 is TGCGCCAGCAGCCAAGACTTCCAAGAGACCCAGTACTTC. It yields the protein CASSQDFQETQYF.

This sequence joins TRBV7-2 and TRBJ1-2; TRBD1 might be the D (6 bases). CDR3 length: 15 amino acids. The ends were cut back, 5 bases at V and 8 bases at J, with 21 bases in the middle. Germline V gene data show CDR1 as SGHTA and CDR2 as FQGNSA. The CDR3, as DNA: TGTGCCAGCAGCCCGAATCGGGGGGCATTAGGGGGCTACACCTTC. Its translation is CASSPNRGALGGYTF.

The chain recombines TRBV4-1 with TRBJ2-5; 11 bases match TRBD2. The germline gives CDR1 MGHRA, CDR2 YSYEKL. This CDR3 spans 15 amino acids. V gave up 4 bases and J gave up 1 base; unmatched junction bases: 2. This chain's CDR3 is CASSLAGGVQETQYF. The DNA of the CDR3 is TGCGCCAGCAGCCTAGCGGGAGGGGTCCAAGAGACCCAGTACTTC.

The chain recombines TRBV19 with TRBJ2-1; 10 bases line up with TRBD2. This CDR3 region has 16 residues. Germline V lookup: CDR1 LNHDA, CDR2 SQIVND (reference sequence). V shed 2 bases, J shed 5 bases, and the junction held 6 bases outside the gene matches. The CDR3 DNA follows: TGTGCCAGTAGTATAAGGGGACTAGCGAGACACAATGAGCAGTTCTTC. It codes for CASSIRGLARHNEQFF.

Here the CDR3 DNA reads TGTGCCAGCAGGGGGCTAGCGGGCACAGATACGCAGTATTTT. Amino acid sequence: CASRGLAGTDTQYF. The gene calls are TRBV28 and TRBJ2-3; the match to TRBD2 covers 7 bases. J was trimmed by 1 base and V by 6 bases; bases with no gene match: 4. The CDR3 is made up of 14 amino acids. The germline gives CDR1 MDHEN, CDR2 SYDVKM.

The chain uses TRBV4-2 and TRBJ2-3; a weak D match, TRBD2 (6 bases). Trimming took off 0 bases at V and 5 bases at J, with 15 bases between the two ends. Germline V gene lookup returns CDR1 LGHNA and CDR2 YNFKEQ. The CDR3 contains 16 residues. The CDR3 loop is CASSQDFGSSKDTQYF. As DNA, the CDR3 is TGTGCCAGCAGCCAAGATTTCGGGAGTTCGAAAGATACGCAGTATTTT.

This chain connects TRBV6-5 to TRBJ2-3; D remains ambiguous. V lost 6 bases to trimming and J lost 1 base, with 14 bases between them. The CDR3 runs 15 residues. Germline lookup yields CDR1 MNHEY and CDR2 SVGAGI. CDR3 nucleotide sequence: TGTGCCAGCAGCTCCACTAACCTCGGCACAGATACGCAGTATTTT. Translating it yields CASSSTNLGTDTQYF.

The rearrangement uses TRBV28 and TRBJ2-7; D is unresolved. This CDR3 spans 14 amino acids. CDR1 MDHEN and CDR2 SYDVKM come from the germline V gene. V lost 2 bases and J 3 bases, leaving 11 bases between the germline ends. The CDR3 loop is CASSLSRGYYEQYF. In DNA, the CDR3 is TGTGCCAGCAGTTTAAGTAGAGGTTACTACGAGCAGTACTTC.

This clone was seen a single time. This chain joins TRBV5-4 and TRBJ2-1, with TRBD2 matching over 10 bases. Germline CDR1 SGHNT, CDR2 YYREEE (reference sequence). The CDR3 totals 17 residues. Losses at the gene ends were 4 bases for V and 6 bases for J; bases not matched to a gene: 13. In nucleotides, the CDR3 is TGTGCCAGCAGCCCCACAGCGGGAGGGCCTGTGGGCAATGAGCAGTTCTTC. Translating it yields CASSPTAGGPVGNEQFF.

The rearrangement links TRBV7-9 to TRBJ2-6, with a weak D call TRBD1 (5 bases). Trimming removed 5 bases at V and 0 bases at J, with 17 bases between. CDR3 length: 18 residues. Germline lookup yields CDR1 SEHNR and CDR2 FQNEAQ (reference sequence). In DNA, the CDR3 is TGTGCCAGCAGCCGCCGATCGCCAGGGCTCTCTGGGGCCAACGTCCTGACTTTC. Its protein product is CASSRRSPGLSGANVLTF.

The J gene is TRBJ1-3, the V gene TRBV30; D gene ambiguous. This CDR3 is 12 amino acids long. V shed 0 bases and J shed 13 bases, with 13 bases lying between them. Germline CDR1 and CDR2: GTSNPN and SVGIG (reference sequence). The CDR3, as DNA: TGTGCCTGGAGTGTAATGACGGGAAAAATATATTTT. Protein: CAWSVMTGKIYF.

The CDR3 spells CSVAHGTQYF. The DNA for the CDR3 is TGCAGCGTTGCCCACGGGACCCAGTACTTC. The chain joins TRBV29-1 to TRBJ2-5; D is uncertain. Trimming left V 4 bases short and J 7 bases short, with 7 bases between. Per the germline V gene, CDR1 is SQVTM and CDR2 is ANQGSEA. This CDR3 spans 10 amino acids. The whole variable domain, remainder taken from reference TRBV29-1 and TRBJ2-5, is SAVISQKPSRDICQRGTSLTIQCQVDSQVTMMFWYRQQPGQSLTLIATANQGSEATYESGFVIDKFPISRPNLTFSTLTVSNMSPEDSSIYLCSVAHGTQYFGPGTRLLVL.

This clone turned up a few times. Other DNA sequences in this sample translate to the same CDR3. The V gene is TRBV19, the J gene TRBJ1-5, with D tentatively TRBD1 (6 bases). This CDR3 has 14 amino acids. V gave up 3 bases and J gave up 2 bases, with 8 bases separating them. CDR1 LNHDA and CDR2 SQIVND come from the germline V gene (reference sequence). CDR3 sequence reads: CASSMSGGNQPQHF. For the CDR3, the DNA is TGTGCCAGTAGTATGTCAGGGGGCAATCAGCCCCAGCATTTT.